Presented here are 16 T cell receptor beta chains from one specimen sequenced in a study of shared clonotypes between healthy human individuals. Sequenced by immunoSEQ multiplex PCR; TCRdb stores in-frame clones only, minus some. This sample yields about 2.2 million clones, of which roughly 91% are seen a single time; about 1.8% belongs to the top ten. Naivety among CD8 cells was defined by CD45RO negativity and positive CCR7 selection, thereby excluding terminally differentiated effector memory CD45RA+ cells. The sequencing input was naive CD8+ T cells from PBMCs. The receptors derive from a man aged 18-30 years in good health. Some clones in this sample may be carry-over from other donors' samples.

Note on this clone: Other DNA sequences in the same sample also yield this CDR3. The rearrangement links TRBV9 to TRBJ2-7; TRBD2 matches at 10 bases. Germline V gene sequence: CDR1 SGDLS, CDR2 YYNGEE. CDR3 length: 15 amino acids. Trimming removed 3 bases from V and 0 bases from J; junction bases left unmatched: 3. The CDR3 region is CASSAGTSASYEQYF. In DNA, the CDR3 is TGTGCCAGCAGCGCTGGGACTAGCGCCTCCTACGAGCAGTACTTC.

This clone occurred once. The chain has TRBV11-2 and TRBJ2-2; TRBD1 aligns across 10 bases. Looked up from germline, CDR1 is SGHAT and CDR2 is FQNNGV. CDR3 length equals 16 residues. V shed 9 bases, J shed 3 bases, and the junction held 10 bases outside the gene matches. The CDR3 sequence is CASLTRDRGHTGELFF. As DNA, the CDR3 is TGTGCCAGTCTAACCCGGGACAGGGGCCACACCGGGGAGCTGTTTTTT.

The chain has TRBV7-6 and TRBJ1-6, with 8 bases lining up with TRBD1. Germline lookup yields CDR1 SGHVS and CDR2 FNYEAQ. The CDR3 totals 14 residues. With V trimmed by 6 bases and J by 10 bases, 8 bases remained unmatched. CDR3 protein: CASRPGTGISPLHF. DNA for the CDR3: TGTGCCAGCAGACCTGGGACAGGAATATCACCCCTCCACTTT.

The sample holds one count of this clone. CDR3 protein: CASSSTYKGQGAHEQYF. As DNA, the CDR3 is TGTGCCAGCAGCTCCACGTATAAGGGACAGGGGGCGCACGAGCAGTACTTC. The chain employs TRBV13 and TRBJ2-7, with 12 bases fitting TRBD1. Germline V gene lookup returns CDR1 PRHDT and CDR2 FYEKMQ (reference sequence). The CDR3 consists of 17 residues. The V segment lost 4 bases and the J segment 5 bases; nucleotides outside the gene matches: 12.

V usage is TRBV6-1 and J usage is TRBJ2-2; D might be TRBD2 (5 bases). CDR1 MNHNS and CDR2 SASEGT come from the germline V gene. The CDR3 has 13 residues. Between the trimmed V and J ends, which lost 10 bases and 0 bases, there was a span of 9 bases. In DNA form, the CDR3 reads TGTGCCATCCGCGGGCCGAACACCGGGGAGCTGTTTTTT. Translated, it gives CAIRGPNTGELFF.

The V call is TRBV12-5, the J call TRBJ2-3, with no clear D. V lost 4 bases and J 2 bases, leaving 7 bases between the germline ends. Germline V gene sequence: CDR1 LGHNT, CDR2 FRNRAP. CDR3 length equals 13 residues. CDR3 sequence reads: CASGSEVTDTQYF. CDR3 bases: TGTGCTAGTGGTTCCGAGGTCACAGATACGCAGTATTTT. Complete variable domain (other parts from reference TRBV12-5 and TRBJ2-3): DARVTQTPRHKVTEMGQEVTMRCQPILGHNTVFWYRQTMMQGLELLAYFRNRAPLDDSGMPKDRFSAEMPDATLATLKIQPSEPRDSAVYFCASGSEVTDTQYFGPGTRLTVL.

The J gene is TRBJ1-5, the V gene TRBV27, with D possibly matching TRBD1 (5 bases). The CDR3 consists of 12 residues. Trimming cost V 0 bases and J 9 bases, with 6 bases left between them. Germline V CDR1 and CDR2: MNHEY, SMNVEV (reference sequence). CDR3 DNA sequence: TGTGCCAGCAGTTTATCGGGGGGGCCCCAGCATTTT. Protein sequence: CASSLSGGPQHF.

The V and J genes are TRBV5-1 and TRBJ1-4, with D possibly matching TRBD1 (5 bases). V was pared by 6 bases and J by 4 bases, with 25 bases between. Germline lookup yields CDR1 SGHRS and CDR2 YFSETQ. The CDR3 has 18 amino acids. This CDR3 reads CASTLYAGDLRGNEKLFF. CDR3 coding DNA: TGCGCCAGCACCCTCTATGCGGGGGACCTGCGGGGTAATGAAAAACTGTTTTTT.

The chain combines TRBV7-7 with TRBJ2-7, with 8 bases aligning to TRBD2. This CDR3 has 15 amino acids. V shed 1 base and J 6 bases; nucleotides not matched to a gene: 8. Germline loops: CDR1 SSHAT, CDR2 FNYEAQ (reference sequence). The CDR3 loop reads CASSLDPAGESEQYF. The CDR3 DNA reads TGTGCCAGCAGCTTAGATCCAGCGGGAGAATCCGAGCAGTACTTC.

V is TRBV6-5 and J is TRBJ1-1, with D uncertain. The CDR3 covers 12 residues. V lost 2 bases to trimming and J lost 7 bases, with 8 bases between them. Germline V gene data show CDR1 as MNHEY and CDR2 as SVGAGI. The CDR3 region is CASSYERIEAFF. The CDR3 region has the DNA TGTGCCAGCAGTTACGAGCGGATTGAAGCTTTCTTT.

The chain employs TRBV7-8 and TRBJ2-1; perhaps TRBD1 as D (6 bases). CDR3 length: 14 residues. V was trimmed by 2 bases and J by 7 bases, leaving 12 bases between them. Germline CDR1 and CDR2: SGHVS and FQNEAQ. In nucleotides, the CDR3 is TGTGCCAGCAGCTTAACAGGGTCCGCGAATGAGCAGTTCTTC. It specifies CASSLTGSANEQFF.

V and J are TRBV7-8 and TRBJ2-5; perhaps TRBD2 as D (6 bases). V was cut by 6 bases and J by 1 base, with 15 bases left in between. Germline CDR1 and CDR2: SGHVS and FQNEAQ. There are 15 residues in the CDR3. The CDR3 nucleotides read TGTGCCAGCAGAATAGAGGGACTCCTCCAAGAGACCCAGTACTTC. Its protein product is CASRIEGLLQETQYF.

This sequence joins TRBV27 and TRBJ2-5; TRBD2 aligns across 8 bases. This CDR3 region has 15 residues. Germline loops: CDR1 MNHEY, CDR2 SMNVEV (reference sequence). The J segment lost 5 bases and the V segment lost 6 bases, leaving 11 bases of the junction unmatched. The CDR3 region is CASSLLGGVGETQYF. The CDR3 coding sequence is TGTGCCAGCAGCCTCCTCGGGGGGGTTGGGGAGACCCAGTACTTC.

V usage is TRBV11-2 and J usage is TRBJ1-4, with 8 bases aligning to TRBD1. CDR1 and CDR2 (germline): SGHAT, FQNNGV. The CDR3 has 18 residues. With V trimmed by 1 base and J by 7 bases, 14 bases remained unmatched. CDR3 bases: TGTGCCAGCAGCTTAGTGACCCAAACAGGGGGGTTCGGTGAAAAACTGTTTTTT. Its translation: CASSLVTQTGGFGEKLFF. The variable domain in full, with the rest retrieved from reference TRBV11-2 and TRBJ1-4, is EAGVAQSPRYKIIEKRQSVAFWCNPISGHATLYWYQQILGQGPKLLIQFQNNGVVDDSQLPKDRFSAERLKGVDSTLKIQPAKLEDSAVYLCASSLVTQTGGFGEKLFFGSGTQLSVL.

J is TRBJ2-7 and V is TRBV10-1, with TRBD2 as a possible D gene (5 bases). The germline V and J ends were trimmed by 0 bases and 0 bases, with 9 bases remaining between them. This CDR3 spans 15 amino acids. Germline lookup yields CDR1 WNHNN and CDR2 SYGVQD (reference sequence). The chain's CDR3 is CASSESTGYSYEQYF. For the CDR3, the DNA is TGCGCCAGCAGTGAGTCGACGGGATACTCCTACGAGCAGTACTTC.

This chain connects TRBV5-6 to TRBJ2-5; D remains ambiguous. The DNA end lines up better with TRBJ2-7; the J call may be wrong. This CDR3 is 14 amino acids long. Germline values: CDR1 SGHDT, CDR2 YYEEEE. The CDR3: CASSLELHASEQYF. The DNA of the CDR3 is TGTGCCAGCAGCTTGGAGCTACACGCCTCCGAGCAGTACTTC.